One and the same sample provided the 29 T cell receptor beta chains below, sequenced in a study of blood T cell repertoires in COVID-19. TCRdb keeps only in-frame clones here, not all; method: immunoSEQ multiplex PCR. The sample has 350,000 to 500,000 clones; about 88% are singletons. Sequenced material: PBMCs or T cells enriched from blood (not recorded which). Receptor source: a woman younger than 35 who had been exposed to COVID-19.

V usage is TRBV2 and J usage is TRBJ1-3, with 7 nucleotides matching TRBD1. Per germline, CDR1 SNHLY and CDR2 FYNNEI. The CDR3 runs to 14 residues. V dropped 8 bases and J dropped 4; count of bases not matched to a gene: 8. CDR3 region: CASFNDREGNTIYF. The CDR3 coding sequence is TGTGCCAGCTTCAACGACAGGGAAGGAAACACCATATATTTT.

The V gene is TRBV10-3, the J gene TRBJ2-1; 12 nucleotides line up with TRBD2. Trimming took 2 bases from V and 8 from J; bases not matched to a gene: 7. The CDR3 is 16 residues long. Germline V CDR1 and CDR2: ENHRY, SYGVKD. The CDR3 coding sequence is TGTGCCATCAGTGAGCCCCCTAGCGGGAGGGGGTATGAGCAGTTCTTC. Translation gives CAISEPPSGRGYEQFF.

The V gene is TRBV6-1, the J gene TRBJ2-2; D may be TRBD1 (5 bases). Germline CDR1 and CDR2: MNHNS and SASEGT. CDR3 length: 16 residues. Trimming pared 2 bases from V and 4 bases from J, leaving 14 bases between. CDR3 protein: CASSESQGSSTGELFF. Here the CDR3 DNA reads TGTGCCAGCAGTGAATCTCAGGGATCGAGCACCGGGGAGCTGTTTTTT.

This chain links TRBV7-2 with TRBJ2-5; TRBD2 matches 15 bases. Trimming at V came to 1 base and at J to 0 bases, leaving 3 bases not matched to a gene. Germline CDR1 reads SGHTA; CDR2 reads FQGNSA. The CDR3 is 18 residues long. CDR3 in amino acids: CASSLEGTSGGYQETQYF. The CDR3 DNA sequence: TGTGCCAGCAGCTTAGAGGGGACTAGCGGGGGGTACCAAGAGACCCAGTACTTC.

In its sample, this clone was seen a few times. The CDR3 loop is CASSPPTTGVYEQYF. The CDR3 bases are TGTGCCAGTAGTCCGCCAACGACCGGAGTCTACGAGCAGTACTTC. This rearrangement joins TRBV19 to TRBJ2-7; D call uncertain. CDR3 length: 15 residues. CDR1 LNHDA and CDR2 SQIVND come from the germline V gene (reference sequence). Trimming pared 5 bases from V and 3 bases from J, leaving 17 bases between.

This clone was counted a single time. The chain is built from TRBV6-5 and TRBJ2-3; D is unclear. Trimming removed 1 base from V and 0 bases from J, with 8 bases in between. The CDR3 covers 15 residues. Germline CDR1 MNHEY, CDR2 SVGAGI. The CDR3 is CASSYYLTSTDTQYF. The CDR3 DNA sequence: TGTGCCAGCAGTTACTATCTGACTAGCACAGATACGCAGTATTTT.

CDR3 region: CASSPPAGLAGGLTYF. In DNA form, the CDR3 reads TGTGCCAGCTCACCACCGGCAGGACTAGCGGGGGGGCTTACGTATTTT. V gene TRBV18 combines with J gene TRBJ2-3, with TRBD2 matching 15 bases. The trim removed 0 bases at V and 14 bases at J, leaving 9 bases unmatched. The CDR3 length is 16 residues. Germline V CDR1 and CDR2: KGHSH, LQKENI.

This chain links TRBV6-5 with TRBJ1-2; D remains ambiguous. V was shortened by 5 bases and J by 5 bases, with 9 bases between the two germline ends. The germline V gene has CDR1 MNHEY and CDR2 SVGAGI. The CDR3 sequence is 12 residues long. The CDR3 coding sequence is TGTGCCAGCAGTCGTTCGGGTTATGGCTACACCTTC. This codes for CASSRSGYGYTF.

The chain uses TRBV6-5 and TRBJ1-2; TRBD1 is a possible D gene (5 bases). The CDR3 runs 14 residues. CDR1 is MNHEY, CDR2 SVGAGI, per germline. Trimming took 6 bases from V and 4 from J, leaving 15 bases between them. The CDR3 reads CASRPWAGGYGYTF. The CDR3 nucleotides are TGTGCCAGCAGACCCTGGGCGGGGGGCTATGGCTACACCTTC.

Here the CDR3 reads CASIANTGELFF. The CDR3 DNA follows: TGTGCCAGCATAGCGAACACCGGGGAGCTGTTTTTT. The rearrangement uses TRBV27 and TRBJ2-2; D ambiguous. The germline CDR1 and CDR2 sequences are MNHEY and SMNVEV (reference sequence). The CDR3 has 12 residues. The V end lost 7 bases, the J end lost 0 bases, and 3 bases lay between the germline ends.

This clone was counted between two and nine times. This chain uses TRBV5-6 with TRBJ2-3; D may be TRBD2 (5 bases). The CDR3 has 15 amino acids. Germline CDR1 reads SGHDT; CDR2 reads YYEEEE. The V end lost 2 bases, the J end lost 2 bases, and 12 bases lay between the germline ends. CDR3 region: CASSLEGLNTDTQYF. In nucleotides, the CDR3 is TGTGCCAGCAGCTTAGAGGGTTTGAACACAGATACGCAGTATTTT. The full variable domain, with the rest looked up from reference TRBV5-6 and TRBJ2-3, is DAGVTQSPTHLIKTRGQQVTLRCSPKSGHDTVSWYQQALGQGPQFIFQYYEEEERQRGNFPDRFSGHQFPNYSSELNVNALLLGDSALYLCASSLEGLNTDTQYFGPGTRLTVL.

The rearrangement uses TRBV11-2 and TRBJ2-4; D gene ambiguous. The CDR3 is 12 amino acids. Between the trimmed V and J ends, which lost 0 bases and 7 bases, there was a span of 4 bases. CDR1 is SGHAT, CDR2 FQNNGV, per germline. The CDR3 region is CASSLDLNIQYF. CDR3 bases: TGTGCCAGCAGCTTAGATCTGAACATTCAGTACTTC.

The chain joins TRBV28 to TRBJ2-3; 9 bases are shared with TRBD1. Germline CDR1 reads MDHEN; CDR2 reads SYDVKM. The CDR3 length is 16 residues. The ends lost 5 bases at V and 1 base at J; junction bases unmatched: 7. CDR3 nucleotide sequence: TGTGCCAGCAGTAGACCCTGGACAGGGGGCACAGATACGCAGTATTTT. Translation: CASSRPWTGGTDTQYF.

V is TRBV5-4 and J is TRBJ2-3; no firm D call. Trimming left V 0 bases short and J 8 bases short, with 19 bases between. The germline CDR1 and CDR2 sequences are SGHNT and YYREEE (reference sequence). CDR3 length: 16 amino acids. CDR3 sequence: CASSLAPDQKRRTQYF. The CDR3 DNA follows: TGTGCCAGCAGCTTGGCGCCCGATCAGAAGCGTCGTACGCAGTATTTT.

This chain links TRBV28 with TRBJ1-2, with 9 bases identical to TRBD1. With V trimmed by 3 bases and J by 8 bases, 16 bases remained unmatched. The germline V gene has CDR1 MDHEN and CDR2 SYDVKM. There are 17 residues in the CDR3. CDR3 residues: CASSFPRQGEWVHGYTF. The CDR3 coding sequence is TGTGCCAGCAGTTTCCCTCGACAGGGGGAATGGGTGCACGGCTACACCTTC.

This chain connects TRBV12-5 to TRBJ2-2; TRBD1 matches at 7 bases. Germline V gene sequence: CDR1 LGHNT, CDR2 FRNRAP. Trimming removed 7 bases from V and 2 bases from J; junction bases left unmatched: 7. The CDR3 is 15 amino acids. The CDR3: CASDRGQRNTGELFF. DNA of the CDR3: TGTGCTAGTGACCGGGGACAGAGAAACACCGGGGAGCTGTTTTTT.

V and J are TRBV28 and TRBJ2-3, with 12 bases that match TRBD1. The CDR3 is 15 amino acids. The J segment lost 5 bases and the V segment lost 5 bases, leaving 5 bases of the junction unmatched. The germline V gene has CDR1 MDHEN and CDR2 SYDVKM. The DNA of the CDR3 is TGTGCCAGCAGTCCTGGGACAGGGGGCATAGATACGCAGTATTTT. Its translation: CASSPGTGGIDTQYF.

This clone has just a few counts. The chain has TRBV7-9 and TRBJ1-1; 7 bases match TRBD1. CDR3 length: 14 residues. Germline V gives CDR1 SEHNR, CDR2 FQNEAQ (reference sequence). V shed 5 bases, J shed 1 base, and the junction held 4 bases outside the gene matches. CDR3 in DNA: TGTGCCAGCAGCACCTACAGGGGGAACACTGAAGCTTTCTTT. Translating it yields CASSTYRGNTEAFF.

As concerns this clone: The sample has other DNA sequences that encode this CDR3 too. This sequence joins TRBV25-1 and TRBJ1-2; D is possibly TRBD1 (6 bases). From germline, CDR1 is MGHDK and CDR2 SYGVNS. The V end was cut by 0 bases, the J end by 8 bases, with 7 bases between. The CDR3 is 12 residues long. The CDR3 loop is CASSEYRGGYTF. CDR3 sequence (DNA): TGTGCCAGCAGTGAATACAGGGGAGGCTACACCTTC.

The chain recombines TRBV18 with TRBJ1-4; TRBD1 might be the D (5 bases). CDR1 and CDR2 (germline): KGHSH, LQKENI. The CDR3 is 15 residues long. The V gene lost 3 bases and the J gene lost 4 bases, with 12 bases spanning the gap. The CDR3 here is CASSPPGLSNEKLFF. Here the CDR3 DNA reads TGTGCCAGCTCACCCCCGGGACTGAGTAATGAAAAACTGTTTTTT.

The chain has TRBV7-2 and TRBJ1-2; 7 bases match TRBD1. Looked up from germline, CDR1 is SGHTA and CDR2 is FQGNSA. The junction had 16 bases not matched to a gene; V was cut back by 4 bases and J by 2 bases. The CDR3 extends over 18 amino acids. The CDR3 protein is CASSSNRGLDKNNYGYTF. DNA for the CDR3: TGTGCCAGCAGCTCGAACAGGGGATTGGATAAAAACAACTATGGCTACACCTTC.

The gene calls are TRBV18 and TRBJ2-1, with 14 bases identical to TRBD2. V shed 6 bases and J 8 bases; nucleotides not matched to a gene: 6. This CDR3 comprises 15 residues. CDR1 KGHSH and CDR2 LQKENI come from the germline V gene. For the CDR3, the DNA is TGTGCCAGCTCGCTAGGACTAGCGGGAGGAGATGAGCAGTTCTTC. It specifies CASSLGLAGGDEQFF.

The J gene is TRBJ2-5, the V gene TRBV11-3; no reliable D call. The germline V gene encodes CDR1 SGHNT and CDR2 YENEEA. Trimming removed 2 bases from V and 0 bases from J, with 10 bases in between. CDR3 length: 15 amino acids. In DNA form, the CDR3 reads TGTGCCAGCAGCTTATTCTCCAGCGACCAAGAGACCCAGTACTTC. It translates to CASSLFSSDQETQYF.

V is TRBV25-1 and J is TRBJ2-5, with D perhaps TRBD2 (7 bases). The CDR3 runs 16 residues. Trimming pared 0 bases from V and 4 bases from J, leaving 15 bases between. Per the germline V gene, CDR1 is MGHDK and CDR2 is SYGVNS. The CDR3 nucleotides read TGTGCCAGCAGTGAATATTTCACAGGGAGGGGAGAGACCCAGTACTTC. Translating it yields CASSEYFTGRGETQYF.

The rearrangement links TRBV7-9 to TRBJ1-5; the match to TRBD1 covers 9 bases. The CDR3 consists of 15 residues. V was clipped by 2 bases and J by 3 bases; unmatched bases: 2. Germline CDR1 is SEHNR and CDR2 is FQNEAQ (reference sequence). CDR3 region: CASSLTQGANQPQHF. CDR3 bases: TGTGCCAGCAGCTTAACACAGGGGGCCAATCAGCCCCAGCATTTT.

This clone was found a few times. The chain has TRBV2 and TRBJ1-5; unclear D gene. The length of the CDR3 is 14 residues. Looked up from germline, CDR1 is SNHLY and CDR2 is FYNNEI. V was shortened by 3 bases and J by 6 bases, with 12 bases between the two germline ends. The chain's CDR3 is CASSDAGIIQPQHF. Here the CDR3 DNA reads TGTGCCAGCAGTGACGCAGGAATAATTCAGCCCCAGCATTTT.

The V gene is TRBV5-1, the J gene TRBJ2-1; D may be TRBD1 (6 bases). The CDR3 covers 14 residues. Trimming shortened V by 4 bases and J by 5 bases, and 13 bases separated the two germline ends. In germline, CDR1 is SGHRS, CDR2 YFSETQ. Written as DNA, the CDR3 is TGCGCCAGCAGCCTGGTAGGGGGACACAATGAGCAGTTCTTC. This encodes CASSLVGGHNEQFF.

The chain combines TRBV11-3 with TRBJ1-1; D gene ambiguous. The CDR3 is 13 residues long. V was shortened by 0 bases and J by 1 base, with 3 bases between the two germline ends. The germline V gene encodes CDR1 SGHNT and CDR2 YENEEA. DNA of the CDR3: TGTGCCAGCAGCTTAGACAAGAACACTGAAGCTTTCTTT. Amino acid sequence: CASSLDKNTEAFF.

V and J are TRBV9 and TRBJ2-7; D is perhaps TRBD2 (5 bases). V was shortened by 0 bases and J by 6 bases, with 10 bases between the two germline ends. CDR1 is SGDLS, CDR2 YYNGEE, per germline. The CDR3 has 13 amino acids. This CDR3 reads CASSVVTGSEQYF. DNA of the CDR3: TGTGCCAGCAGCGTAGTCACTGGGAGCGAGCAGTACTTC.